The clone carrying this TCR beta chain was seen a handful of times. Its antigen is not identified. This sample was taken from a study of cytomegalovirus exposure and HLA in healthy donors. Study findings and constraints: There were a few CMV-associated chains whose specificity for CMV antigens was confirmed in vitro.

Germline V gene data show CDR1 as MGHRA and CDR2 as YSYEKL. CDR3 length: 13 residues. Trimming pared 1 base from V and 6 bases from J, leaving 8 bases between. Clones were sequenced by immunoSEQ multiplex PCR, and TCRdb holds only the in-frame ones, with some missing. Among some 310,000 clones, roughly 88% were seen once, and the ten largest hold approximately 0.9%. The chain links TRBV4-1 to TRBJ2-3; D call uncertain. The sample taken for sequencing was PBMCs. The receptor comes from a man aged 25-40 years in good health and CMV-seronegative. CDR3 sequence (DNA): TGCGCCAGCAGCCAAGGGAGAGTGGATACGCAGTATTTT. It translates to CASSQGRVDTQYF.